This T cell receptor (beta chain) stems from a study of blood T cell repertoires in COVID-19. Original analysis: Amplification of reference gene primers provided the estimated nucleated cell counts. The protocol was immunoSEQ multiplex PCR, while the TCRdb copy is restricted to in-frame clones and leaves out a portion. V and J calls and clone size follow that table, whereas D and trimming were derived from the DNA. The repertoire holds around 67,000 clones, with about 80% as singletons. CDR1 LNHDA and CDR2 SQIVND come from the germline V gene (reference sequence). The CDR3 contains 15 residues. V lost 6 bases to trimming and J lost 5 bases; unmatched junction nucleotides: 12.

The chain employs TRBV19 and TRBJ2-5; 7 bases fit TRBD2. The sample comprised peripheral blood. The TCR originated in a man aged 80 or over with active COVID-19. DNA for the CDR3: TGTGCCAGTAGATCGGAAGCGGGGCGCGGTGAGACCCAGTACTTC. Amino acids: CASRSEAGRGETQYF.